This passage covers 18 T cell receptor beta chains from one sample sequenced in a study of cytomegalovirus exposure and HLA in healthy donors (dated 2017 in TCRdb). Libraries came from the immunoSEQ multiplex PCR assay. For the multiplex PCR, a mixture combining 60 forward primers for TCR Vbeta segments and 13 reverse primers for TCR Jbeta segments was used. The source is immuneACCESS, and TCRdb retained only in-frame sequences with V and J called. Part of the clones is not carried over; for the studies checked, unresolved V genes explain less than half of this, and the remainder is unexplained. The sample includes about 130,000 clones, with approximately 75% observed a single time. The ten largest clonotypes hold 5% to 7% of the sample. The specimen was PBMCs. These receptors originate from a woman in her thirties or forties in good health and CMV-seropositive.

This chain joins TRBV11-2 and TRBJ2-2, with 8 bases that match TRBD2. The V segment lost 3 bases and the J segment 4 bases; nucleotides outside the gene matches: 13. Per germline, CDR1 SGHAT and CDR2 FQNNGV. CDR3 length: 18 amino acids. The CDR3 nucleotides are TGTGCCAGCAGCTTCCCCCCGGGGGGGGGAAGGGGCACCGGGGAGCTGTTTTTT. Its translation is CASSFPPGGGRGTGELFF.

This chain's CDR3 is CASSPSLADLYEQYF. CDR3 coding DNA: TGTGCCAGCAGTCCCTCACTAGCGGACCTCTACGAGCAGTACTTC. The V gene is TRBV28, the J gene TRBJ2-7; 8 bases map to TRBD2. Germline CDR1 MDHEN, CDR2 SYDVKM. This CDR3 is 15 amino acids long. The ends lost 5 bases at V and 3 bases at J; junction bases unmatched: 9.

The CDR3 DNA is TGTGCCAGCTCAACGGACAGGGACGAGCAGTACTTC. Encoded protein: CASSTDRDEQYF. This sequence joins TRBV18 and TRBJ2-7; the match to TRBD1 covers 8 bases. Germline loops: CDR1 KGHSH, CDR2 LQKENI. V lost 5 bases to trimming and J lost 5 bases; unmatched junction nucleotides: 2. The CDR3 consists of 12 residues.

As regards this clone: Other DNA sequences of this sample code for an identical CDR3. The chain employs TRBV6-1 and TRBJ1-3; TRBD1 might be the D (5 bases). This CDR3 spans 16 amino acids. Germline V gene lookup returns CDR1 MNHNS and CDR2 SASEGT. Trimming stripped 2 bases from V and 0 bases from J, with 11 bases between. CDR3 coding DNA: TGTGCCAGCAGTGAACCCCGGGACTCCTCTGGAAACACCATATATTTT. Its translation: CASSEPRDSSGNTIYF.

The rearrangement links TRBV12-2 to TRBJ2-7; the table's D call TRBD1 went unverified against the DNA. TRBV12-2 is deemed a pseudogene. There are 16 residues in the CDR3. The CDR3, as DNA: TGTGCAAGTCGCTTAGCCCTCCGGGACAGAGAGTACGAGCAGTACTTC. As protein: CASRLALRDREYEQYF.

The rearrangement links TRBV2 to TRBJ1-4; D is undetermined. This CDR3 contains 12 residues. Germline CDR1 reads SNHLY; CDR2 reads FYNNEI. V was shortened by 2 bases and J by 8 bases, with 6 bases between the two germline ends. CDR3 residues: CASSELREKLFF. The DNA of the CDR3 is TGTGCCAGCAGTGAACTGCGAGAAAAACTGTTTTTT.

V is TRBV7-3 and J is TRBJ2-3; 7 nucleotides align to TRBD2. The CDR3 length is 16 residues. The trim removed 1 base at V and 6 bases at J, leaving 10 bases unmatched. CDR1 and CDR2 from the germline V gene are SGHTA and FQGTGA. CDR3 sequence: CASSLRSTSLPDTQYF. CDR3 bases: TGTGCCAGCAGCTTAAGGTCGACTAGCTTGCCGGATACGCAGTATTTT.

The V call is TRBV19, the J call TRBJ2-3; tentative D call: TRBD2 (7 bases). With 6 bases removed from V and 2 bases from J, the gap between germline ends came to 15 bases. This CDR3 spans 15 amino acids. CDR1 is LNHDA and CDR2 is SQIVND in the germline V gene (reference sequence). The CDR3 DNA reads as TGTGCCAGTAGCGTCGACGGGGGGCTCACAGATACGCAGTATTTT. This gives the protein CASSVDGGLTDTQYF.

The chain links TRBV10-3 to TRBJ2-3; TRBD2 matches 7 bases. The CDR3 consists of 16 residues. V shed 5 bases, J shed 6 bases, and the junction held 14 bases outside the gene matches. CDR1 is ENHRY, CDR2 SYGVKD, per germline. The CDR3 coding sequence is TGTGCCATCAGTCTCCTCGAGGGCGGGAGTGGCGATACGCAGTATTTT. Translating it yields CAISLLEGGSGDTQYF.

This chain connects TRBV7-9 to TRBJ2-5, with D possibly matching TRBD2 (5 bases). Trimming pared 1 base from V and 2 bases from J, leaving 23 bases between. There are 19 residues in the CDR3. The germline V gene encodes CDR1 SEHNR and CDR2 FQNEAQ (reference sequence). CDR3 in amino acids: CASSLEQEGARWVQETQYF. In nucleotides, the CDR3 is TGTGCCAGCAGCTTAGAACAAGAGGGAGCCCGGTGGGTACAAGAGACCCAGTACTTC.

CDR3 bases: TGTGCCAGCAGTGCACCCCGGGGGGGAGTGGATGGCTACACCTTC. Translation: CASSAPRGGVDGYTF. The chain uses TRBV28 and TRBJ1-2, with D tentatively TRBD1 (5 bases). The V gene lost 5 bases and the J gene lost 6 bases, with 19 bases spanning the gap. CDR3 length: 15 amino acids. Germline loops: CDR1 MDHEN, CDR2 SYDVKM.

This clone was detected only once. This chain uses TRBV6-6 with TRBJ1-2; 10 bases match TRBD1. Trimming cost V 5 bases and J 2 bases; bases outside gene matches: 8. Germline values: CDR1 MNHNY, CDR2 SVGAGI (reference sequence). CDR3 length: 16 residues. The CDR3 nucleotides are TGTGCCAGCAGTCTTCCGGGACAGGGGTGGAACTATGGCTACACCTTC. Its translation: CASSLPGQGWNYGYTF.

This clone has just one count. This chain connects TRBV5-4 to TRBJ2-5, with TRBD1 identical over 7 bases. Germline-derived CDR1 and CDR2 are SGHNT and YYREEE (reference sequence). The trim removed 4 bases at V and 4 bases at J, leaving 7 bases unmatched. The CDR3 loop spans 14 amino acids. This CDR3 reads CASSQTGWVETQYF. The CDR3 DNA sequence: TGTGCCAGCAGCCAGACAGGGTGGGTAGAGACCCAGTACTTC.

The chain combines TRBV7-9 with TRBJ2-4, with D tentatively TRBD1 (6 bases). CDR1 SEHNR and CDR2 FQNEAQ come from the germline V gene (reference sequence). Deletions cut 5 bases from V and 0 bases from J, with 11 bases between. The CDR3 consists of 15 residues. In DNA, the CDR3 is TGTGCCAGCAGCCCCAGGGGTGTAGCCAAAAACATTCAGTACTTC. Its translation is CASSPRGVAKNIQYF.

This chain uses TRBV7-3 with TRBJ2-3, with a possible D match to TRBD1 (6 bases). The germline gives CDR1 SGHTA, CDR2 FQGTGA. The CDR3 is made up of 12 amino acids. Trimming left V 5 bases short and J 8 bases short, with 11 bases between. CDR3 sequence (DNA): TGTGCCAGCAGCGAGGGGGTGGGTACGCAGTATTTT. Its protein is CASSEGVGTQYF.

V usage is TRBV5-5 and J usage is TRBJ1-2; weak D call: TRBD1 (6 bases). The V end was cut by 1 base, the J end by 4 bases, with 14 bases between. Germline lookup yields CDR1 SGHKS and CDR2 YYEKEE (reference sequence). The CDR3 covers 15 residues. This CDR3 reads CASSLTDSGTYGYTF. CDR3 nucleotides: TGTGCCAGCAGCTTGACGGACAGTGGAACCTATGGCTACACCTTC.

This clone was counted a single time. This chain's CDR3 is CASSLTPSGGNEQFF. The CDR3 DNA is TGTGCCAGCAGCTTAACGCCTAGCGGCGGCAATGAGCAGTTCTTC. The chain recombines TRBV7-3 with TRBJ2-1; 7 bases line up with TRBD2. Unmatched junction bases numbered 5, after V lost 0 bases and J lost 6 bases. Germline V gene sequence: CDR1 SGHTA, CDR2 FQGTGA. The CDR3 contains 15 residues.

This chain uses TRBV2 with TRBJ1-4, with TRBD1 identical over 7 bases. CDR1 SNHLY and CDR2 FYNNEI come from the germline V gene. J gave up 1 base and V 5 bases, and 7 bases lay outside the gene matches. CDR3 length: 16 amino acids. CDR3 DNA sequence: TGTGCCAGCAGTTCTACAGGGGCGGTAACTAATGAAAAACTGTTTTTT. Translated, it gives CASSSTGAVTNEKLFF.